A selection of T cell receptor beta chains follows, all from one sample in a study of cytomegalovirus exposure and HLA in healthy donors. The data were produced by immunoSEQ multiplex PCR, yet TCRdb's version contains in-frame clones alone and is incomplete. Reported are 40,000 or so clones; the ten largest clones contain roughly 8%. Sequenced input: PBMCs. The receptors shown here come from a male donor in good health and CMV-seronegative. CDR3s include the opening cysteine and the closing phenylalanine or tryptophan. The D gene is left open where the match is weak.

TRBJ1-1 TRBV18 - TGTGCCAGCTCAGCGCAAAATAGGGGGGGCACTGAAGCTTTCTTT CASSAQNRGGTEAFF
TRBJ2-5 TRBV5-1 TRBD1 TGCGCCAGCAGCTTACAAGGGGGCAACGGGATCGGGGAGACCCAGTACTTC CASSLQGGNGIGETQYF
TRBJ1-1 TRBV7-8 - TGTGCCAGCAGGGGTCGTGGGGCGAACACTGAAGCTTTCTTT CASRGRGANTEAFF
TRBJ2-5 TRBV2 - TGTGCCAGCAGATCCTCAGCGGGTGAAGAGACCCAGTACTTC CASRSSAGEETQYF
TRBJ2-7 TRBV5-1 - TGCGCCAGCAGCTTGGGGGACTTCTCCTACGAGCAGTACTTC CASSLGDFSYEQYF
TRBJ1-3 TRBV11-2 - TGTGCCAGCAGCTTAGGGGGAGGAGACACCATATATTTT CASSLGGGDTIYF
TRBJ1-5 TRBV2 - TGTGCCAGCAGTGAAGCGGGGAGGGAGAATCAGCCCCAGCATTTT CASSEAGRENQPQHF
TRBJ2-5 TRBV18 - TGTGCCAGCTCACTACCGGGCGTCCAAGAGACCCAGTACTTC CASSLPGVQETQYF
TRBJ1-1 TRBV7-8 TRBD1 TGTGCCGCCTCAGGGACAGGGAGGCCGAACACTGAAGCTTTCTTT CAASGTGRPNTEAFF
TRBJ2-6 TRBV4-3 - TGCGCCAGCAGCCAATTTAGGGGTGACTCTGGGGCCAACGTCCTGACTTTC CASSQFRGDSGANVLTF